These T cell receptor beta chains were read from a single sample in a study of T cell responses to AZD1222 COVID-19 vaccine. Clones were sequenced by immunoSEQ multiplex PCR, and TCRdb holds only the in-frame ones, with some missing. Of around 120,000 clones listed, just over 90% are singletons. The sequencing used peripheral blood, collected 28 days after the second AZD1222 dose. These receptors were obtained from an adult who received the AZD1222 COVID-19 vaccine. CDR3s include the opening cysteine and the closing phenylalanine or tryptophan. The D gene is left open where the match is weak. The size entry is marked missing in some rows and otherwise reads once, few, many or a size class.

-,TRBV29-1,TRBJ1-5,-,CSAADSNQPQHF,TGCAGCGCAGCGGACAGCAATCAGCCCCAGCATTTT
TRBD1,TRBV4-1,TRBJ1-5,-,CASSQDSGDRGLPQPQHF,TGCGCCAGCAGCCAAGATAGTGGGGACAGGGGGCTCCCTCAGCCCCAGCATTTT
TRBD2,TRBV11-3,TRBJ2-1,-,CASSLPVGGVMGNEQFF,TGTGCCAGCAGCCTACCGGTCGGGGGGGTAATGGGTAATGAGCAGTTCTTC
TRBD1,TRBV5-1,TRBJ1-5,-,CASSLGQGVQPQHF,TGCGCCAGCAGCTTAGGACAGGGGGTTCAGCCCCAGCATTTT
-,TRBV14,TRBJ1-5,-,CASSQGGAVNQPQHF,TGTGCCAGCAGCCAAGGTGGGGCAGTCAATCAGCCCCAGCATTTT
-,TRBV27,TRBJ2-1,-,CASSLSSYNEQFF,TGTGCCAGCAGTCTCTCCAGCTACAATGAGCAGTTCTTC
TRBD2,TRBV7-6,TRBJ2-5,-,CASSLGGLAGQETQYF,TGTGCCAGCAGCTTAGGGGGACTAGCGGGACAAGAGACCCAGTACTTC
-,TRBV6-5,TRBJ1-2,once,CASSQGWGIAGGYTF,TGTGCCAGCAGTCAGGGGTGGGGGATAGCAGGAGGCTACACCTTC
-,TRBV4-2,TRBJ2-1,-,CASSHLLPKEQFF,TGTGCCAGCAGCCACCTACTACCGAAAGAGCAGTTCTTC
TRBD2,TRBV5-6,TRBJ2-7,-,CASSPRLAPSYEQYF,TGTGCCAGCAGCCCGAGACTAGCCCCATCCTACGAGCAGTACTTC
TRBD2,TRBV5-4,TRBJ2-3,-,CASSLAGASTDTQYF,TGTGCCAGCAGCTTAGCGGGGGCTAGCACAGATACGCAGTATTTT
TRBD2,TRBV9,TRBJ2-2,-,CASSVRQTSGGTNTGELFF,TGTGCCAGCAGCGTAAGACAGACTAGCGGGGGGACGAACACCGGGGAGCTGTTTTTT
TRBD1,TRBV6-1,TRBJ2-7,-,CASSEGGWGQGLYEQYF,TGTGCCAGCAGTGAAGGGGGCTGGGGACAGGGTCTCTACGAGCAGTACTTC
-,TRBV3-1/TRBV3-2,TRBJ2-2,-,CASSQFAGELFF,TGTGCCAGCAGCCAATTTGCCGGGGAGCTGTTTTTT
-,TRBV3-1/TRBV3-2,TRBJ2-7,-,CASSQAYFRNEQYF,TGTGCCAGCAGCCAAGCGTACTTTCGTAACGAGCAGTACTTC